This is a list of T cell receptor beta chains from one sample in a study of shared clonotypes between healthy human individuals. Sequencing was performed with immunoSEQ multiplex PCR; in TCRdb, only in-frame clones are kept and a portion is missing. The table includes 2 million to 3 million clones, approximately 93% detected once. What was sequenced was naive CD4+ T cells from PBMCs. The source of these receptors is a man between 18 and 35 years old in good health. Some clones in this sample may be carry-over from other donors' samples. The CDR3 runs from the conserved cysteine through the conserved F or W. Fields, in order: clone size, D gene, CDR3 length, J gene, V gene, CDR3 DNA, CDR3 protein. The D gene is left open where the match is weak. Not all rows give a size; the values are once, few, many and, for expanded clones, a class.

clone_size: -
d_call: -
cdr3_length: 15
j_call: TRBJ2-5
v_call: TRBV5-1
cdr3_nt: TGCGCCAGCAGCTTTGCCTTTAACGCTGAAGAGACCCAGTACTTC
cdr3_aa: CASSFAFNAEETQYF

clone_size: -
d_call: TRBD1
cdr3_length: 14
j_call: TRBJ1-4
v_call: TRBV11-2
cdr3_nt: TGTGCCAGCAGCTCCGGGACAGGAGGAGGAAAACTGTTTTTT
cdr3_aa: CASSSGTGGGKLFF

clone_size: -
d_call: TRBD2
cdr3_length: 16
j_call: TRBJ2-5
v_call: TRBV5-1
cdr3_nt: TGCGCCAGCAGCCCTCGGACTAGCGGGAGCGGAGTGACCCAGTACTTC
cdr3_aa: CASSPRTSGSGVTQYF

clone_size: -
d_call: -
cdr3_length: 19
j_call: TRBJ2-5
v_call: TRBV12-2
cdr3_nt: TGTGCAAGTCGCTCCGGGCCGGACAGGGGGCGACCCGGTCAAGAGACCCAGTACTTC
cdr3_aa: CASRSGPDRGRPGQETQYF

clone_size: -
d_call: -
cdr3_length: 12
j_call: TRBJ2-2
v_call: TRBV7-3
cdr3_nt: TGTGCCAGCAGCCTAAGCGCCGGGGAGCTGTTTTTT
cdr3_aa: CASSLSAGELFF

clone_size: -
d_call: TRBD1
cdr3_length: 17
j_call: TRBJ1-2
v_call: TRBV5-6
cdr3_nt: TGTGCCAGCAGCGTCCTGACTACTTCTCCCAGGGGGTATGGCTACACCTTC
cdr3_aa: CASSVLTTSPRGYGYTF

clone_size: -
d_call: TRBD1
cdr3_length: 11
j_call: TRBJ2-5
v_call: TRBV7-9
cdr3_nt: TGTGCCAGCAGCCCCGACAGGGCGCCGTACTTC
cdr3_aa: CASSPDRAPYF

clone_size: -
d_call: -
cdr3_length: 17
j_call: TRBJ2-5
v_call: TRBV5-4
cdr3_nt: TGTGCCAGCAGCTTGGCCCCAAGTCGGGGGACCCAAGAGACCCAGTACTTC
cdr3_aa: CASSLAPSRGTQETQYF

clone_size: -
d_call: TRBD2
cdr3_length: 15
j_call: TRBJ2-7
v_call: TRBV9
cdr3_nt: TGTGCCAGCAGCGTAGGGGGGACTAGCTCCTACGAGCAGTACTTC
cdr3_aa: CASSVGGTSSYEQYF

clone_size: -
d_call: TRBD1
cdr3_length: 13
j_call: TRBJ2-7
v_call: TRBV5-1
cdr3_nt: TGCGCCAGCAGCCCGGACAGGGCCTACGAGCAGTACTTC
cdr3_aa: CASSPDRAYEQYF

clone_size: -
d_call: TRBD1
cdr3_length: 15
j_call: TRBJ2-7
v_call: TRBV9
cdr3_nt: TGTGCCAGCAGCGTCATACCGGACAGGGCCTACGAGCAGTACTTC
cdr3_aa: CASSVIPDRAYEQYF

clone_size: once
d_call: TRBD2
cdr3_length: 17
j_call: TRBJ2-1
v_call: TRBV9
cdr3_nt: TGTGCCAGCAGCGCGCGCCCCGGACTAGCGGGTATCAATGAGCAGTTCTTC
cdr3_aa: CASSARPGLAGINEQFF

clone_size: -
d_call: TRBD1
cdr3_length: 13
j_call: TRBJ2-7
v_call: TRBV29-1
cdr3_nt: TGCAGCGTTGGAGTGACAGGGGACTACGAGCAGTACTTC
cdr3_aa: CSVGVTGDYEQYF

clone_size: -
d_call: -
cdr3_length: 12
j_call: TRBJ1-1
v_call: TRBV28
cdr3_nt: TGTGCCAGCAGTCCTCTGGCGCAGCAAGCTTTCTTT
cdr3_aa: CASSPLAQQAFF

clone_size: -
d_call: -
cdr3_length: 14
j_call: TRBJ1-2
v_call: TRBV18
cdr3_nt: TGTGCCAGCTCACCAAACATTGTTAACTATGGCTACACCTTC
cdr3_aa: CASSPNIVNYGYTF

clone_size: -
d_call: -
cdr3_length: 16
j_call: TRBJ2-1
v_call: TRBV18
cdr3_nt: TGTGCCAGCTCCGGATTGGGACCAGGATCCTACAATGAGCAGTTCTTC
cdr3_aa: CASSGLGPGSYNEQFF

clone_size: -
d_call: TRBD1
cdr3_length: 17
j_call: TRBJ1-1
v_call: TRBV7-3
cdr3_nt: TGTGCCAGCAGCCTGAATGGGGCAGGGGGCGCAAACACTGAAGCTTTCTTT
cdr3_aa: CASSLNGAGGANTEAFF

clone_size: -
d_call: TRBD2
cdr3_length: 14
j_call: TRBJ2-2
v_call: TRBV7-2
cdr3_nt: TGTGCCAGCAGCTCGACTAGCATCACCGGGGAGCTGTTTTTT
cdr3_aa: CASSSTSITGELFF

clone_size: -
d_call: -
cdr3_length: 13
j_call: TRBJ1-2
v_call: TRBV7-6
cdr3_nt: TGTGCCAGCAGCTTCACTCATCGGGATGGCTACACCTTC
cdr3_aa: CASSFTHRDGYTF

clone_size: -
d_call: -
cdr3_length: 13
j_call: TRBJ1-1
v_call: TRBV19
cdr3_nt: TGTGCCAGTAGTATACAGGTCTCAGTTGAAGCTTTCTTT
cdr3_aa: CASSIQVSVEAFF

clone_size: -
d_call: -
cdr3_length: 12
j_call: TRBJ1-6
v_call: TRBV6-5
cdr3_nt: TGTGCCAGCAGCCCGAACCATTCACCCCTCCACTTT
cdr3_aa: CASSPNHSPLHF

clone_size: -
d_call: -
cdr3_length: 11
j_call: TRBJ2-7
v_call: TRBV6-5
cdr3_nt: TGTGCCAGCAGCTCATACTACGAGCAGTACTTC
cdr3_aa: CASSSYYEQYF

clone_size: -
d_call: -
cdr3_length: 15
j_call: TRBJ2-5
v_call: TRBV2
cdr3_nt: TGTGCCAGCAGTGCTACCGGACAGTATCTGGAGACCCAGTACTTC
cdr3_aa: CASSATGQYLETQYF

clone_size: -
d_call: TRBD1
cdr3_length: 13
j_call: TRBJ1-5
v_call: TRBV30
cdr3_nt: TGTGCCTGGAGAGACAGGGGTGGCCAGCCCCAGCATTTT
cdr3_aa: CAWRDRGGQPQHF

clone_size: -
d_call: -
cdr3_length: 14
j_call: TRBJ2-7
v_call: TRBV11-3
cdr3_nt: TGTGCCAGCAGCTTCGACCCCCGCGGGCACGAGCAGTACTTC
cdr3_aa: CASSFDPRGHEQYF

clone_size: -
d_call: TRBD1
cdr3_length: 15
j_call: TRBJ2-7
v_call: TRBV14
cdr3_nt: TGTGCCAGCAGCCATTATCCAGGGGGCAAGTACGAGCAGTACTTC
cdr3_aa: CASSHYPGGKYEQYF

clone_size: -
d_call: TRBD2
cdr3_length: 13
j_call: TRBJ2-1
v_call: TRBV28
cdr3_nt: TGTGCCAGCAGTTCCCAAGCGGGAGTTGAGCAGTTCTTC
cdr3_aa: CASSSQAGVEQFF

clone_size: -
d_call: -
cdr3_length: 13
j_call: TRBJ1-2
v_call: TRBV19
cdr3_nt: TGTGCCATCTGGAGGCAGGGACCCTATGGCTACACCTTC
cdr3_aa: CAIWRQGPYGYTF

clone_size: -
d_call: TRBD1
cdr3_length: 13
j_call: TRBJ2-7
v_call: TRBV7-9
cdr3_nt: TGTGCCAGCAGCCAACGACAGGGGGACGAGCAGTACTTC
cdr3_aa: CASSQRQGDEQYF

clone_size: -
d_call: -
cdr3_length: 14
j_call: TRBJ1-4
v_call: TRBV6-6
cdr3_nt: TGTGCCAGCAGTTACGGGCGGTCTAATGAAAAACTGTTTTTT
cdr3_aa: CASSYGRSNEKLFF

clone_size: -
d_call: -
cdr3_length: 13
j_call: TRBJ2-7
v_call: TRBV14
cdr3_nt: TGTGCCAGCAGCCAAAGAGACTCCTACGAGCAGTACTTC
cdr3_aa: CASSQRDSYEQYF

clone_size: -
d_call: -
cdr3_length: 14
j_call: TRBJ2-1
v_call: TRBV5-1
cdr3_nt: TGCGCCAGCAGCTTGGTGGGCAGGGGAGGTGAGCAGTTCTTC
cdr3_aa: CASSLVGRGGEQFF

clone_size: -
d_call: TRBD1
cdr3_length: 12
j_call: TRBJ1-2
v_call: TRBV2
cdr3_nt: TGTGCCAGCAGCGAGGGGGCGCTTGGCTACACCTTC
cdr3_aa: CASSEGALGYTF

clone_size: -
d_call: -
cdr3_length: 13
j_call: TRBJ2-5
v_call: TRBV5-1
cdr3_nt: TGCGCCAGCAGCCCAGGGCCCGAGGAGACCCAGTACTTC
cdr3_aa: CASSPGPEETQYF

clone_size: -
d_call: -
cdr3_length: 15
j_call: TRBJ2-1
v_call: TRBV9
cdr3_nt: TGTGCCAGCAGCCCCAGGCCCTTGACCCACAATGAGCAGTTCTTC
cdr3_aa: CASSPRPLTHNEQFF

clone_size: -
d_call: -
cdr3_length: 15
j_call: TRBJ2-1
v_call: TRBV7-3
cdr3_nt: TGTGCCAGCAGCTCCGCAAGTGGTTCCTACAATGAGCAGTTCTTC
cdr3_aa: CASSSASGSYNEQFF

clone_size: -
d_call: -
cdr3_length: 13
j_call: TRBJ1-1
v_call: TRBV6-5
cdr3_nt: TGTGCCAGCAGCGAATGGGGGGGCACTGAAGCTTTCTTT
cdr3_aa: CASSEWGGTEAFF

clone_size: -
d_call: -
cdr3_length: 14
j_call: TRBJ1-5
v_call: TRBV18
cdr3_nt: TGTGCCAGCTCACCGGGACGGACAAATCAGCCCCAGCATTTT
cdr3_aa: CASSPGRTNQPQHF

clone_size: -
d_call: TRBD2
cdr3_length: 15
j_call: TRBJ2-7
v_call: TRBV18
cdr3_nt: TGTGCCAGCTCACCCCCGGTAGCGGGGGCCTACGAGCAGTACTTC
cdr3_aa: CASSPPVAGAYEQYF

clone_size: -
d_call: -
cdr3_length: 14
j_call: TRBJ1-4
v_call: TRBV4-1
cdr3_nt: TGCGCCAGCAGCCTACAGGGTTATAATGAAAAACTGTTTTTT
cdr3_aa: CASSLQGYNEKLFF

clone_size: -
d_call: TRBD2
cdr3_length: 16
j_call: TRBJ2-1
v_call: TRBV19
cdr3_nt: TGTGCCAGTCGCTCAGGGACTAGCGGGAGTAAAAATGAGCAGTTCTTC
cdr3_aa: CASRSGTSGSKNEQFF

clone_size: -
d_call: -
cdr3_length: 14
j_call: TRBJ2-1
v_call: TRBV29-1
cdr3_nt: TGCAGCGTTGAAGGAACTAGGGTCGGCAATGAGCAGTTCTTC
cdr3_aa: CSVEGTRVGNEQFF

clone_size: -
d_call: TRBD1
cdr3_length: 15
j_call: TRBJ2-7
v_call: TRBV5-4
cdr3_nt: TGTGCCAGCAGCGGGCGGACAGGGGGAAAGCCCAAGCAGTACTTC
cdr3_aa: CASSGRTGGKPKQYF

clone_size: -
d_call: TRBD1
cdr3_length: 15
j_call: TRBJ2-7
v_call: TRBV30
cdr3_nt: TGTGCCTGGAGTCCCTCGGGACAGGGATACTACGAGCAGTACTTC
cdr3_aa: CAWSPSGQGYYEQYF

clone_size: -
d_call: TRBD1
cdr3_length: 15
j_call: TRBJ1-1
v_call: TRBV4-1
cdr3_nt: TGCGCCAGCAGCCATGAACAGGGGGAGGGCACTGAAGCTTTCTTT
cdr3_aa: CASSHEQGEGTEAFF

clone_size: -
d_call: TRBD1
cdr3_length: 14
j_call: TRBJ2-7
v_call: TRBV19
cdr3_nt: TGTGCCAGTAGCAGACAGGGGGGAATCTACGAGCAGTACTTC
cdr3_aa: CASSRQGGIYEQYF

clone_size: -
d_call: -
cdr3_length: 13
j_call: TRBJ2-1
v_call: TRBV5-8
cdr3_nt: TGTGCCAGCAGCTTGTCCCAGCTCAATGAGCAGTTCTTC
cdr3_aa: CASSLSQLNEQFF

clone_size: -
d_call: TRBD2
cdr3_length: 15
j_call: TRBJ2-1
v_call: TRBV2
cdr3_nt: TGTGCCAGCAGTGATCGGGCTAGCGGGAGGGATGAGCAGTTCTTC
cdr3_aa: CASSDRASGRDEQFF

clone_size: few
d_call: -
cdr3_length: 14
j_call: TRBJ1-5
v_call: TRBV18
cdr3_nt: TGTGCCAGCTCACCCAATCAGGGGAATCAGCCCCAGCATTTT
cdr3_aa: CASSPNQGNQPQHF

clone_size: -
d_call: TRBD1
cdr3_length: 14
j_call: TRBJ1-2
v_call: TRBV6-1
cdr3_nt: TGTGCCAGCGCTCACCGGGGACAGGCTTATGGCTACACCTTC
cdr3_aa: CASAHRGQAYGYTF

clone_size: -
d_call: TRBD2
cdr3_length: 16
j_call: TRBJ2-1
v_call: TRBV7-9
cdr3_nt: TGTGCCAGCAGCTTAGCCCTAGCGGACACCTACAATGAGCAGTTCTTC
cdr3_aa: CASSLALADTYNEQFF

clone_size: -
d_call: TRBD2
cdr3_length: 14
j_call: TRBJ2-2
v_call: TRBV28
cdr3_nt: TGTGCCAGCGTCCTAGCGGCGGGCACCGGGGAGCTGTTTTTT
cdr3_aa: CASVLAAGTGELFF

clone_size: -
d_call: -
cdr3_length: 17
j_call: TRBJ2-1
v_call: TRBV7-3
cdr3_nt: TGTGCCAGCAGCTCAAGGGCTAGTCGGAGCTCCTACAATGAGCAGTTCTTC
cdr3_aa: CASSSRASRSSYNEQFF

clone_size: -
d_call: -
cdr3_length: 16
j_call: TRBJ1-3
v_call: TRBV5-6
cdr3_nt: TGTGCCAGCAGCTTGGCCGGCACCGGCTCTGGAAACACCATATATTTT
cdr3_aa: CASSLAGTGSGNTIYF

clone_size: -
d_call: -
cdr3_length: 16
j_call: TRBJ1-5
v_call: TRBV7-8
cdr3_nt: TGTGCCAGCAGCTTAGGGTTAGGCCTTGGAGACCAGCCCCAGCATTTT
cdr3_aa: CASSLGLGLGDQPQHF

clone_size: -
d_call: -
cdr3_length: 14
j_call: TRBJ2-3
v_call: TRBV30
cdr3_nt: TGTGCCTGGAGTGTTCCAGGAGGCACAGATACGCAGTATTTT
cdr3_aa: CAWSVPGGTDTQYF

clone_size: -
d_call: -
cdr3_length: 17
j_call: TRBJ2-6
v_call: TRBV7-9
cdr3_nt: TGTGCCAGCAGCTGGGTACAGGAACTCTCTGGGGCCAACGTCCTGACTTTC
cdr3_aa: CASSWVQELSGANVLTF

clone_size: -
d_call: TRBD1
cdr3_length: 14
j_call: TRBJ2-7
v_call: TRBV5-1
cdr3_nt: TGCGCCAGCAGCCCACAGGGGGCTGCCTACGAGCAGTACTTC
cdr3_aa: CASSPQGAAYEQYF

clone_size: -
d_call: TRBD1
cdr3_length: 15
j_call: TRBJ1-6
v_call: TRBV10-3
cdr3_nt: TGTGCCATCAGTGACGGGACAGGGGGAAGTTCACCCCTCCACTTT
cdr3_aa: CAISDGTGGSSPLHF